This TCR beta chain was found in a study of tumor-infiltrating lymphocytes in oesophageal squamous cell carcinoma. From the PCR reads, TCRdb called clonotypes with MiXCR, one entry per CDR3 protein. The table has about 21,000 distinct CDR3 sequences, roughly 39% seen once. The material sequenced was normal esophageal tissue next to the tumor. This TCR derives from a male donor with esophageal squamous cell carcinoma.

CDR3 amino acids: CATGRDSYNEQYF. CDR3 nucleotides: TGTGCCACCGGTAGGGATAGTTACAATGAGCAGTACTTC. V usage is TRBV7-3 and J usage is TRBJ2-5; D remains unclear. V shed 10 bases and J shed 11 bases, with 23 bases lying between them. The CDR3 length is 13 residues. Germline-derived CDR1 and CDR2 are SGHTA and FQGTGA.